This T cell receptor (beta chain) was identified in a study of CD8 T cells in Susac syndrome. TCR beta sequencing covered blood CD8+ and CD4+ T cells. TEMRA cells were FACS-enriched, with CD8+ and CD4+ T cells isolated negatively. Reverse transcription of 0.5 to 1 ug RNA was performed with random hexamers. Amplification of TCR beta CDR3 used immunoSEQ multiplex PCR across 54 Vbeta and 13 Jbeta. One entry per CDR3 protein results from TCRdb running MiXCR on the immunoSEQ multiplex PCR reads. The sample shows a few hundred thousand distinct CDR3 sequences, roughly 94% of them seen only once. Study-level points and caveats: The authors acknowledged that the study's TCR sequencing and HLA analysis involved relatively few individuals.

This clonotype was counted once. Its target is not known. Trimming shortened V by 4 bases and J by 5 bases, and 19 bases separated the two germline ends. The CDR3 is made up of 16 amino acids. Looked up from germline, CDR1 is SGHNT and CDR2 is YYREEE (reference sequence). The TCR originated in a human donor with multiple sclerosis. The sequencing sample was made of CD4+ T cells from PBMCs. This sequence joins TRBV5-4 and TRBJ1-5; weak D call: TRBD1 (6 bases). CDR3 protein: CASSRYPGDIDQPQHF. CDR3 nucleotides: TGTGCCAGCAGCCGTTACCCCGGGGACATAGATCAGCCCCAGCATTTT.